The 31 T cell receptor beta chains below all came from one sample that was sequenced in a study of blood T cell repertoires in COVID-19. Clones were read by immunoSEQ multiplex PCR, and TCRdb kept only the in-frame ones, dropping some. The top ten hold 3.8% of the sample, which has about 210,000 clones, approximately 86% seen once. The sample taken for sequencing was PBMCs or T cells enriched from blood (not recorded which). The receptors originated from a woman aged 40 to 49 with acute COVID-19.

J is TRBJ1-1 and V is TRBV19; D gene ambiguous. Deletions cut 7 bases from V and 2 bases from J, with 11 bases between. This CDR3 has 13 amino acids. Germline lookup yields CDR1 LNHDA and CDR2 SQIVND (reference sequence). This CDR3 reads CASNAYSNTEAFF. DNA of the CDR3: TGTGCCAGTAACGCATACTCAAACACTGAAGCTTTCTTT.

The V gene is TRBV30, the J gene TRBJ1-1; 8 nucleotides match TRBD1. This CDR3 has 16 amino acids. Trimming took 0 bases from V and 3 from J; bases not matched to a gene: 9. CDR1 and CDR2 from the germline V gene are GTSNPN and SVGIG (reference sequence). This CDR3 is CAWSVLGDRGDTEAFF. The CDR3 coding sequence is TGTGCCTGGAGTGTACTTGGAGACAGGGGAGACACTGAAGCTTTCTTT.

The chain joins TRBV28 to TRBJ2-2, with D perhaps TRBD1 (6 bases). The germline V gene has CDR1 MDHEN and CDR2 SYDVKM. V was trimmed by 6 bases and J by 1 base, leaving 12 bases between them. The CDR3 sequence is 15 residues long. CDR3 bases: TGTGCCAGCAGCCCGGGACACCTGAACACCGGGGAGCTGTTTTTT. Protein: CASSPGHLNTGELFF.

This clone has more than one count but fewer than ten. The chain is built from TRBV12-5 and TRBJ2-3; 14 bases align to TRBD2. The CDR3 covers 16 residues. V lost 5 bases, J lost 3 bases, and 4 bases stayed unmatched. Germline V gene data show CDR1 as LGHNT and CDR2 as FRNRAP. CDR3 in amino acids: CASGQGTSGSTDTQYF. The CDR3 nucleotides read TGTGCTAGTGGTCAGGGGACTAGCGGGAGTACAGATACGCAGTATTTT.

This clone was seen repeatedly, ten times or more. J is TRBJ2-1 and V is TRBV14; maybe TRBD2 (5 bases). Germline CDR1 is SGHDN and CDR2 is FVKESK. V lost 0 bases to trimming and J lost 9 bases, with 21 bases between them. The CDR3 runs 17 residues. The CDR3 nucleotides are TGTGCCAGCAGCCAAGACGGAGCGGACGGAACAAAAAGTGAGCAGTTCTTC. It translates to CASSQDGADGTKSEQFF.

The table lists this clone with a few counts. The genes are TRBV6-1 and TRBJ1-3; D gene ambiguous. Germline CDR1 reads MNHNS; CDR2 reads SASEGT. The CDR3 has 15 residues. Trimming shortened V by 2 bases and J by 0 bases, and 8 bases separated the two germline ends. The DNA of the CDR3 is TGTGCCAGCAGTGAACCGGGAAACTCTGGAAACACCATATATTTT. Amino acids: CASSEPGNSGNTIYF.

This chain uses TRBV7-9 with TRBJ2-1, with 8 bases lining up with TRBD2. V dropped 2 bases and J dropped 7; count of bases not matched to a gene: 7. CDR3 length: 15 residues. Germline values: CDR1 SEHNR, CDR2 FQNEAQ (reference sequence). CDR3 in amino acids: CASSLPAGAVNEQFF. The CDR3, as DNA: TGTGCCAGCAGCTTACCAGCGGGGGCGGTTAATGAGCAGTTCTTC.

The chain is built from TRBV7-9 and TRBJ2-1, with D possibly matching TRBD2 (5 bases). The ends were cut back, 1 base at V and 12 bases at J, with 7 bases in the middle. The CDR3 sequence is 11 residues long. The germline V gene encodes CDR1 SEHNR and CDR2 FQNEAQ (reference sequence). The CDR3 DNA sequence: TGTGCCAGCAGCTTAGGTCTAGCGCAGTTCTTC. Translating gives CASSLGLAQFF.

The chain links TRBV10-2 to TRBJ1-5; no definite D call. The V end lost 3 bases, the J end lost 1 base, and 4 bases lay between the germline ends. Germline loops: CDR1 WSHSY, CDR2 SAAADI. The CDR3 sequence is 13 residues long. The DNA of the CDR3 is TGCGCCAGCAGTGACCAGAGCAATCAGCCCCAGCATTTT. This gives the protein CASSDQSNQPQHF.

This clone was recorded only once. V and J are TRBV10-2 and TRBJ1-1; TRBD1 matches at 12 bases. The CDR3 consists of 17 residues. The V segment lost 3 bases and the J segment 0 bases; nucleotides outside the gene matches: 5. The germline gives CDR1 WSHSY, CDR2 SAAADI. Written as DNA, the CDR3 is TGCGCCAGCAGTGAACCGGGACAGGGGGCATTGAACACTGAAGCTTTCTTT. Protein sequence: CASSEPGQGALNTEAFF.

J is TRBJ2-7 and V is TRBV29-1, with 13 positions matching TRBD2. This CDR3 contains 17 residues. CDR1 is SQVTM and CDR2 is ANQGSEA in the germline V gene. J gave up 0 bases and V 6 bases, and 11 bases lay outside the gene matches. As DNA, the CDR3 is TGCAGCGTCGAACTAGCGGGAGGGAGGTTTAGCTCCTACGAGCAGTACTTC. It translates to CSVELAGGRFSSYEQYF.

The DNA of the CDR3 is TGTGCCTCCACTAGCGGGAGTGTCTACGAGCAGTACTTC. Translated, it gives CASTSGSVYEQYF. The chain is built from TRBV30 and TRBJ2-7; 11 positions agree with TRBD2. The CDR3 is made up of 13 amino acids. Germline-derived CDR1 and CDR2 are GTSNPN and SVGIG (reference sequence). The ends lost 7 bases at V and 3 bases at J; junction bases unmatched: 5.

The chain links TRBV27 to TRBJ2-7; 7 nucleotides line up with TRBD2. With 4 bases clipped from V and 1 base from J, the junction kept 1 base outside the gene matches. Germline V gene sequence: CDR1 MNHEY, CDR2 SMNVEV (reference sequence). The CDR3 is 13 residues long. CDR3 sequence (DNA): TGTGCCAGCAGTTGGACTAGATCCTACGAGCAGTACTTC. This gives the protein CASSWTRSYEQYF.

The rearrangement uses TRBV11-2 and TRBJ2-2; the D gene is possibly TRBD1 (5 bases). V dropped 0 bases and J dropped 6 bases, with 17 bases sitting between them. This CDR3 has 17 amino acids. The V gene's germline CDR1 is SGHAT and CDR2 FQNNGV. The CDR3 DNA sequence: TGTGCCAGCAGCTTAGAGAGGTTGGCAGGGATTGCCGGGGAGCTGTTTTTT. Protein product: CASSLERLAGIAGELFF.

The rearrangement links TRBV5-1 to TRBJ2-1, with D possibly being TRBD2 (6 bases). Germline assignment: CDR1 SGHRS and CDR2 YFSETQ. V gave up 4 bases and J gave up 2 bases, with 19 bases separating them. CDR3 size: 17 residues. The CDR3 loop reads CASSPGLSTGAYNEQFF. The DNA of the CDR3 is TGCGCCAGCAGCCCGGGACTTTCTACCGGGGCCTACAATGAGCAGTTCTTC. Using reference TRBV5-1 and TRBJ2-1 for the parts outside the CDR3, the full variable domain is KAGVTQTPRYLIKTRGQQVTLSCSPISGHRSVSWYQQTPGQGLQFLFEYFSETQRNKGNFPGRFSGRQFSNSRSEMNVSTLELGDSALYLCASSPGLSTGAYNEQFFGPGTRLTVL.

The chain has TRBV7-3 and TRBJ2-3; D is unclear. In germline, CDR1 is SGHTA, CDR2 FQGTGA. Trimming took 2 bases from V and 6 from J, leaving 15 bases between them. The CDR3 length is 15 residues. The DNA of the CDR3 is TGTGCCAGCAGCTTACGCCCCCCTCCTCAGGATACGCAGTATTTT. This translates into CASSLRPPPQDTQYF.

The chain is built from TRBV6-2 or TRBV6-3 and TRBJ1-1; 8 bases align to TRBD1. The CDR3 is 17 residues long. From germline, CDR1 is MNHEY and CDR2 SVGEGT. Trimming removed 0 bases from V and 0 bases from J; junction bases left unmatched: 6. The CDR3 nucleotides are TGTGCCAGCAGTTACTCCGGACAGGGCGAGCTGAACACTGAAGCTTTCTTT. Protein sequence: CASSYSGQGELNTEAFF.

This clone was picked up a small number of times. The rearrangement joins TRBV11-2 to TRBJ2-7, with D possibly being TRBD2 (6 bases). Trimming left V 8 bases short and J 3 bases short, with 8 bases between. The germline gives CDR1 SGHAT, CDR2 FQNNGV. CDR3 size: 11 residues. CDR3 residues: CASEGGYEQYF. The CDR3 DNA sequence: TGTGCCAGCGAGGGAGGCTACGAGCAGTACTTC.

The rearrangement joins TRBV9 to TRBJ1-3; tentatively, D is TRBD1 (5 bases). The CDR3 is 13 residues long. V shed 6 bases and J shed 4 bases, with 11 bases lying between them. Germline-derived CDR1 and CDR2 are SGDLS and YYNGEE. Here the CDR3 DNA reads TGTGCCAGCACAAGCGGGGGAGGAAACACCATATATTTT. Residues: CASTSGGGNTIYF. Supplemented by reference TRBV9 and TRBJ1-3, the full variable domain reads DSGVTQTPKHLITATGQRVTLRCSPRSGDLSVYWYQQSLDQGLQFLIQYYNGEERAKGNILERFSAQQFPDLHSELNLSSLELGDSALYFCASTSGGGNTIYFGEGSWLTVV.

The chain recombines TRBV7-9 with TRBJ2-1, with 8 bases lining up with TRBD1. The CDR3 runs to 15 residues. The V gene end was trimmed by 6 bases and the J gene end by 5 bases; junction bases not matched to a gene: 9. The germline V gene encodes CDR1 SEHNR and CDR2 FQNEAQ (reference sequence). The CDR3 protein is CASSITGTGNNEQFF. DNA of the CDR3: TGTGCCAGCAGTATCACCGGGACAGGTAACAATGAGCAGTTCTTC.

The chain joins TRBV29-1 to TRBJ2-3; TRBD2 aligns across 8 bases. Looked up from germline, CDR1 is SQVTM and CDR2 is ANQGSEA. V was clipped by 7 bases and J by 2 bases; unmatched bases: 14. The CDR3 loop spans 16 amino acids. The CDR3 DNA reads as TGCAGCGCCAAGGGGTTCAGCGGGGGCTCCACAGATACGCAGTATTTT. Its translation is CSAKGFSGGSTDTQYF.

V is TRBV11-3 and J is TRBJ2-7; 10 nucleotides agree with TRBD2. This CDR3 has 17 amino acids. V trimming: 0 bases; J trimming: 7 bases; junction bases outside the gene matches: 12. Germline lookup yields CDR1 SGHNT and CDR2 YENEEA. In DNA, the CDR3 is TGTGCCAGCAGCTTAGACCCTCAATCAGCGGGAGGGGGAGAGCAGTACTTC. Translation: CASSLDPQSAGGGEQYF.

The V call is TRBV3-1 (or the pseudogene TRBV3-2), the J call TRBJ1-6, with D tentatively TRBD1 (5 bases). Trimming pared 5 bases from V and 4 bases from J, leaving 9 bases between. The germline gives CDR1 LGHDT, CDR2 YNNKEL (reference sequence). The CDR3 covers 14 residues. In DNA, the CDR3 is TGTGCCAGCAGCACAGGCCATTATAATTCACCCCTCCACTTT. Translated, it gives CASSTGHYNSPLHF.

This sequence joins TRBV6-6 and TRBJ2-7, with TRBD2 matching 16 bases. Trimming cost V 4 bases and J 6 bases; bases outside gene matches: 3. This CDR3 has 15 amino acids. Germline V CDR1 and CDR2: MNHNY, SVGAGI (reference sequence). The CDR3 region has the DNA TGTGCCAGCAGTTCCGGGACTAGCGGGAGGGGCGAGCAGTACTTC. It yields the protein CASSSGTSGRGEQYF.

This chain uses TRBV12-5 with TRBJ2-2, with 8 bases identical to TRBD1. This CDR3 is built from 17 residues. Per germline, CDR1 LGHNT and CDR2 FRNRAP. After removal of 0 bases from V and 6 bases from J, the junction contained 9 bases not matched to a gene. CDR3 nucleotides: TGTGCTAGTGGTTTGGTCCGACAGGGGTTCGACCCCGGGGAGCTGTTTTTT. This codes for CASGLVRQGFDPGELFF.

This rearrangement joins TRBV29-1 to TRBJ2-1; D not certain. Trimming removed 7 bases at V and 4 bases at J, with 8 bases between. Germline CDR1 is SQVTM and CDR2 is ANQGSEA. This CDR3 is built from 11 residues. The CDR3 DNA reads TGCAGCGCGAAACAGTACAATGAGCAGTTCTTC. Translation: CSAKQYNEQFF.

This chain joins TRBV19 and TRBJ2-2; 11 bases fit TRBD1. From germline, CDR1 is LNHDA and CDR2 SQIVND (reference sequence). The ends lost 5 bases at V and 6 bases at J; junction bases unmatched: 2. CDR3 length equals 14 residues. The CDR3 is CASSAGQGAGELFF. DNA of the CDR3: TGTGCCAGTAGTGCGGGACAGGGGGCCGGGGAGCTGTTTTTT.

This chain connects TRBV19 to TRBJ1-1; D unclear. The germline V gene encodes CDR1 LNHDA and CDR2 SQIVND (reference sequence). The CDR3 covers 14 residues. V lost 5 bases, J lost 1 base, and 11 bases lay in between. CDR3 sequence reads: CASSFAGENTEAFF. The CDR3 region has the DNA TGTGCCAGTAGTTTCGCAGGTGAGAACACTGAAGCTTTCTTT.

This rearrangement joins TRBV15 to TRBJ2-1, with a weak D call TRBD2 (6 bases). Germline V CDR1 and CDR2: LNHNV, YYDKDF (reference sequence). V shed 6 bases and J shed 2 bases, with 20 bases lying between them. This CDR3 has 17 residues. The CDR3 is CATSPGSSSSTYNEQFF. CDR3 DNA: TGTGCCACCAGTCCCGGGAGTAGCTCGAGCACCTACAATGAGCAGTTCTTC.

This clone was detected once. This chain connects TRBV5-4 to TRBJ2-3, with TRBD2 matching 13 bases. J lost 1 base, V lost 4 bases, and 0 bases had no gene match. CDR1 is SGHNT and CDR2 is YYREEE in the germline V gene (reference sequence). The CDR3 spans 15 residues. The CDR3 DNA follows: TGTGCCAGCAGCGGACTAGCGGGAGGCACAGATACGCAGTATTTT. Translating gives CASSGLAGGTDTQYF.

This chain uses TRBV12-3 or TRBV12-4 with TRBJ1-5, with D perhaps matching TRBD1 (5 bases). The CDR3 has 13 residues. Trimming stripped 3 bases from V and 9 bases from J, with 12 bases between. The CDR3 DNA follows: TGTGCCAGCAGTTTGGGGCGGGGAGGGCCCCAGCATTTT. Its protein is CASSLGRGGPQHF.